This T cell receptor beta chain came from a study of cytomegalovirus exposure and HLA in healthy donors. Looked up from germline, CDR1 is MNHEY and CDR2 is SVGAGI. V lost 0 bases, J lost 6 bases, and 12 bases lay in between. CDR3 size: 15 residues. Overall study findings and caveats: The investigators catalogued 150 or so TCR beta chains as cytomegalovirus-associated.

Remarks on this clone: Its antigen is undetermined.

Participants comprised healthy donors of bone marrow. The study ran its PCR with 60 Vbeta and 13 Jbeta primers. Original data processing: It was a later analysis that counted roughly 80 million unique TCR beta chains, of which roughly 11 million were shared. Measured with immunoSEQ multiplex PCR; TCRdb has only the in-frame clones, and not every one. V and J calls and clone size follow that table, whereas D and trimming were derived from the DNA. Altogether over 150,000 clones are present, over 70% being singletons, with the ten largest covering approximately 3.7%. This rearrangement joins TRBV6-5 to TRBJ2-1; D is possibly TRBD2 (5 bases). This clonotype was sampled from a woman aged 55-69 years in good health and CMV-seropositive. The sequenced sample consisted of PBMCs. CDR3 nucleotide sequence: TGTGCCAGCAGTTACTCGAAGGCGGGCGGCAATGAGCAGTTCTTC. Translated: CASSYSKAGGNEQFF.